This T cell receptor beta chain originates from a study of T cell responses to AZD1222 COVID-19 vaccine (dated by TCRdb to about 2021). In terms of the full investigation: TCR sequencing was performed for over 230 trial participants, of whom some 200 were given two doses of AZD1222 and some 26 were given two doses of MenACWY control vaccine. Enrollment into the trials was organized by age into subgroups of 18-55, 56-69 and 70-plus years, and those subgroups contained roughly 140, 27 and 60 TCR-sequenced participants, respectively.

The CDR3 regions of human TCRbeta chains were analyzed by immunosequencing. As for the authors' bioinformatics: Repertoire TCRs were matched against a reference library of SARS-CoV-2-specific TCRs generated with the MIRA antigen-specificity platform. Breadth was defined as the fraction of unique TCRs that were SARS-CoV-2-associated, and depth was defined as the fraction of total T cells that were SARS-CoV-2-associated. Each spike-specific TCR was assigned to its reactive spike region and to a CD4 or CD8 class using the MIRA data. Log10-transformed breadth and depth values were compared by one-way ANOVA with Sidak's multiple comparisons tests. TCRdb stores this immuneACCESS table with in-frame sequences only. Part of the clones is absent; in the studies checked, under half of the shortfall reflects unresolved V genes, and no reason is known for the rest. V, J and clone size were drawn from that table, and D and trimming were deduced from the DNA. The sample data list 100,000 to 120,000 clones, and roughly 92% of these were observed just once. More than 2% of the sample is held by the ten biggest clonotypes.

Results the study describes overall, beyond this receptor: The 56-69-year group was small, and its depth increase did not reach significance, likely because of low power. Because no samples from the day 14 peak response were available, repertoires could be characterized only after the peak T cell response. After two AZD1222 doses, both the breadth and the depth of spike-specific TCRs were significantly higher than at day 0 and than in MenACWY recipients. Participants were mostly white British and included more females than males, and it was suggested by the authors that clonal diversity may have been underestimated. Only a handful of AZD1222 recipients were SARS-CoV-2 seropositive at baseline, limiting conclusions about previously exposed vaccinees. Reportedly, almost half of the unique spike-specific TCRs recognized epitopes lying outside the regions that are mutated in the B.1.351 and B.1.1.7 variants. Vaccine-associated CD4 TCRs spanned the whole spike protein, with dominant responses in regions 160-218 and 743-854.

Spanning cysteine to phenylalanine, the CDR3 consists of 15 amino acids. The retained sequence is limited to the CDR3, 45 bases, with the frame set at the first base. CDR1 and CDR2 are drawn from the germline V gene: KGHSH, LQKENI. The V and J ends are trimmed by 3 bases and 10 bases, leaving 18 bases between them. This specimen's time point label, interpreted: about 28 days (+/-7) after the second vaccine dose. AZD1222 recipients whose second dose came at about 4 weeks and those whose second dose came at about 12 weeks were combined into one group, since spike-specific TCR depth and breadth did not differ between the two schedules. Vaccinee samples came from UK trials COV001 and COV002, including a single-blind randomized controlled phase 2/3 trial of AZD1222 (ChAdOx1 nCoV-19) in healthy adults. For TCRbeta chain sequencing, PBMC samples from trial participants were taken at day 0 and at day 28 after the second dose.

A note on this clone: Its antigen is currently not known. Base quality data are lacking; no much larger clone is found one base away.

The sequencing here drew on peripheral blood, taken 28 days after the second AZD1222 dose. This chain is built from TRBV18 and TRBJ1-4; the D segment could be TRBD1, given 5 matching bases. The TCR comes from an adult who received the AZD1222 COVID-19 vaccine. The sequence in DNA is TGTGCCAGCTCACCTCAGCGGGACCTCGGTGGAAAACTGTTTTTT. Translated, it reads CASSPQRDLGGKLFF.